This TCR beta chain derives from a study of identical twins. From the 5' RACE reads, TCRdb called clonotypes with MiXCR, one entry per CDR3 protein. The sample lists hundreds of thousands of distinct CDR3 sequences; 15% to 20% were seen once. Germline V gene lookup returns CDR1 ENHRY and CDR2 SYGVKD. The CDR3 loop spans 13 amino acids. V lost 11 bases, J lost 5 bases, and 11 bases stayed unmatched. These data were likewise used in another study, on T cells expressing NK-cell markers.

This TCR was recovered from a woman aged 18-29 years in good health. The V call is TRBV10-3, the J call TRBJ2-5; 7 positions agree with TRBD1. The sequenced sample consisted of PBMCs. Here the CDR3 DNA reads TGTGCCGCACAAGACAGGGCAAGGGAGACCCAGTACTTC. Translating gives CAAQDRARETQYF.